The sample holds one count of the clone carrying this TCR beta chain. This entry comes from a study of blood T cell repertoires in COVID-19. Under the authors' procedure: For nucleated cells, counts were estimated from reference gene primer amplification. The assay was immunoSEQ multiplex PCR, and TCRdb's table has in-frame clones only and misses some. That table gives V, J and clone size, and the DNA gave D and trimming. The sample records approximately 51,000 clones, under 95% being singletons. V lost 7 bases to trimming and J lost 7 bases; unmatched junction nucleotides: 8. This CDR3 is 13 amino acids long. Germline V gene lookup returns CDR1 GTSNPN and CDR2 SVGIG (reference sequence).

This rearrangement joins TRBV30 to TRBJ2-1, with 9 bases matching TRBD2. Specimen: peripheral blood. The receptor was isolated from a man aged 65 to 79 with active COVID-19. Here the CDR3 reads CASTRSGGNEQFF. DNA for the CDR3: TGTGCCTCCACGAGAAGCGGGGGGAATGAGCAGTTCTTC.